Below are 3 T cell receptor beta chains sequenced from a single sample in a study of blood T cell repertoires in COVID-19. The method was immunoSEQ multiplex PCR; TCRdb's version includes in-frame clones alone and lacks a portion of them. The sample has about 210,000 clones, 84% seen once. The sequenced sample was peripheral blood. The receptors derive from a woman aged 50 to 60 with active or convalescent COVID-19.

The rearrangement uses TRBV6-6 and TRBJ1-1; a possible D gene is TRBD1 (6 bases). V was cut by 2 bases and J by 1 base, with 11 bases left in between. CDR1 is MNHNY and CDR2 is SVGAGI in the germline V gene (reference sequence). This CDR3 comprises 15 residues. CDR3 nucleotides: TGTGCCAGCAGTTACGGGGCAGGGGCGAACACTGAAGCTTTCTTT. Amino acids: CASSYGAGANTEAFF.

This chain joins TRBV5-4 and TRBJ1-1; a possible D gene is TRBD1 (5 bases). CDR1 is SGHNT and CDR2 is YYREEE in the germline V gene (reference sequence). This CDR3 spans 16 amino acids. V was shortened by 4 bases and J by 2 bases, with 18 bases between the two germline ends. The CDR3 DNA reads as TGTGCCAGCAGCCCACCCCGCGCGGGGGGTAACACTGAAGCTTTCTTT. It codes for CASSPPRAGGNTEAFF. The whole variable domain, remainder taken from reference TRBV5-4 and TRBJ1-1, is ETGVTQSPTHLIKTRGQQVTLRCSSQSGHNTVSWYQQALGQGPQFIFQYYREEENGRGNFPPRFSGLQFPNYSSELNVNALELDDSALYLCASSPPRAGGNTEAFFGQGTRLTVV.

The chain joins TRBV6-5 to TRBJ1-6; 7 bases match TRBD1. In germline, CDR1 is MNHEY, CDR2 SVGAGI. The CDR3 runs to 15 residues. With 6 bases clipped from V and 5 bases from J, the junction kept 7 bases outside the gene matches. The CDR3 DNA sequence: TGTGCCAGCAGGAATCCTACAGGGGATAATTCACCCCTCCACTTT. It codes for CASRNPTGDNSPLHF.